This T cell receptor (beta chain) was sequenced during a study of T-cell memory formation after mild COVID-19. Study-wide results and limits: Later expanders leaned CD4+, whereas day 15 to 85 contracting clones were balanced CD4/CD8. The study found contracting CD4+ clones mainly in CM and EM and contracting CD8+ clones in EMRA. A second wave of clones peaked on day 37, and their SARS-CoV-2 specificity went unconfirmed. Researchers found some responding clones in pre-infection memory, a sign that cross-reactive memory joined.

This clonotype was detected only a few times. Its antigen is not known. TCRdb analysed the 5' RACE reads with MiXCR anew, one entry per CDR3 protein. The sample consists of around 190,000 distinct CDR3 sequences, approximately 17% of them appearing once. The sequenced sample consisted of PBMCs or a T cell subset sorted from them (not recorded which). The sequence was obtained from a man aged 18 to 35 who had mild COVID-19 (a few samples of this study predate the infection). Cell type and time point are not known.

CDR3 coding DNA: TGTGCCAGCAGTCGGACTAGCGGGGGCGCCAGGGGGTACGAGCAGTACTTC. This sequence encodes CASSRTSGGARGYEQYF. The chain combines TRBV6-5 with TRBJ2-7, with 13 bases lining up with TRBD2. The length of the CDR3 is 17 residues. Per germline, CDR1 MNHEY and CDR2 SVGAGI. V shed 5 bases and J 4 bases; nucleotides not matched to a gene: 11.